These T cell receptor beta chains were read from a single sample in a study of T cell responses to AZD1222 COVID-19 vaccine. Produced via immunoSEQ multiplex PCR; TCRdb's table is partial and in-frame only. The data show 150,000 to 200,000 clones, around nine tenths seen once. The specimen was peripheral blood, collected 28 days after the second AZD1222 dose. These receptors originate from an adult who received the AZD1222 COVID-19 vaccine. Both conserved end residues are part of each CDR3. D genes are given only for firm matches. Expanded clones get a size class; other rows say once, few or many, or leave the size out.

D: NA; size: NA; V: TRBV19; J: TRBJ1-2; DNA: TGTGCCAGTAGCTCACGACAGGCCCTCAACTATGGCTACACCTTC; CDR3: CASSSRQALNYGYTF
D: NA; size: NA; V: TRBV7-6; J: TRBJ2-2; DNA: TGTGCCAGCAGCTTAGGAGGGTTCAGCGGGGAGCTGTTTTTT; CDR3: CASSLGGFSGELFF
D: NA; size: NA; V: TRBV29-1; J: TRBJ1-1; DNA: TGCAGCGTTAACGGACAGATTAACACTGAAGCTTTCTTT; CDR3: CSVNGQINTEAFF
D: NA; size: once; V: TRBV7-8; J: TRBJ1-5; DNA: TGTGCCAGCAGCCCCAAGGGCCCCGGGGGTCAGCCCCAGCATTTT; CDR3: CASSPKGPGGQPQHF
D: NA; size: NA; V: TRBV7-2; J: TRBJ2-7; DNA: TGTGCCAGCAGCTTAGAGTGGGGGCCCGCCCGCGAGCAGTACTTC; CDR3: CASSLEWGPAREQYF
D: NA; size: NA; V: TRBV5-1; J: TRBJ1-1; DNA: TGCGCCAGCAGCTTGACGGCGGGGAAGAACACTGAAGCTTTCTTT; CDR3: CASSLTAGKNTEAFF
D: NA; size: NA; V: TRBV5-1; J: TRBJ1-1; DNA: TGCGCCAGCAGCTTGGCCGGATCGGGGGCAGGTGAAGCTTTCTTT; CDR3: CASSLAGSGAGEAFF
D: TRBD1; size: NA; V: TRBV28; J: TRBJ1-2; DNA: TGTGCCAGCAGTCCTCGGACAGGGCGGAACTATGGCTACACCTTC; CDR3: CASSPRTGRNYGYTF
D: TRBD2; size: NA; V: TRBV27; J: TRBJ2-7; DNA: TGTGCCAGCAGTTCAAGCGGGGGGCCCTACGAGCAGTACTTC; CDR3: CASSSSGGPYEQYF
D: NA; size: NA; V: TRBV9; J: TRBJ1-1; DNA: TGTGCCAGCAGCGTAGCTGGGGGGGTCGTGACTGAAGCTTTCTTT; CDR3: CASSVAGGVVTEAFF
D: TRBD1; size: NA; V: TRBV5-1; J: TRBJ2-2; DNA: TGCGCCAGCAGCTTGGATGCGACAGGGGTCACCGGGGAGCTGTTTTTT; CDR3: CASSLDATGVTGELFF
D: NA; size: NA; V: TRBV5-1; J: TRBJ2-7; DNA: TGCGCCAGCAGCCCGGGGCCACGTACCTACGAGCAGTACTTC; CDR3: CASSPGPRTYEQYF
D: NA; size: NA; V: TRBV2; J: TRBJ2-2; DNA: TGTGCCAGCAGCAAACTAGACGCCGGGGAGCTGTTTTTT; CDR3: CASSKLDAGELFF
D: NA; size: NA; V: TRBV27; J: TRBJ2-5; DNA: TGTGCCAGCAGTTTTACGGGGGGCGGGGAGACCCAGTACTTC; CDR3: CASSFTGGGETQYF
D: NA; size: once; V: TRBV7-2; J: TRBJ2-1; DNA: TGTGCCAGCAGCTTAGTTGGTTTTTCCCACAATGAGCAGTTCTTC; CDR3: CASSLVGFSHNEQFF
D: NA; size: NA; V: TRBV6-5; J: TRBJ1-1; DNA: TGTGCCAGCAGTTACGTGGGAAGGGACACTGAAGCTTTCTTT; CDR3: CASSYVGRDTEAFF
D: NA; size: NA; V: TRBV9; J: TRBJ1-2; DNA: TGTGCCAGCAGCGTAGACCTTACACGGGCGGGAGGCTACACCTTC; CDR3: CASSVDLTRAGGYTF
D: TRBD1; size: NA; V: TRBV5-1; J: TRBJ2-3; DNA: TGCGCCAGCAGCGCGGACAGGGCCTCTCCAGATACGCAGTATTTT; CDR3: CASSADRASPDTQYF
D: TRBD1; size: NA; V: TRBV6-5; J: TRBJ1-3; DNA: TGTGCCAGCGCCGACAGGGCTGGAAACACCATATATTTT; CDR3: CASADRAGNTIYF
D: NA; size: NA; V: TRBV13; J: TRBJ2-3; DNA: TGTGCCAGCAGCCCACCGACAGCCCCAGATACGCAGTATTTT; CDR3: CASSPPTAPDTQYF
D: NA; size: NA; V: TRBV7-9; J: TRBJ1-1; DNA: TGTGCCAGCAGCTTAGCGCGAAGGACAGCGGGGACTGAAGCTTTCTTT; CDR3: CASSLARRTAGTEAFF
D: TRBD1; size: NA; V: TRBV5-1; J: TRBJ1-1; DNA: TGCGCCAGCAGCCGGGACAGCGGGCCTGAAGCTTTCTTT; CDR3: CASSRDSGPEAFF
D: TRBD1; size: NA; V: TRBV29-1; J: TRBJ2-7; DNA: TGCAGCGTTGTCGAGACAGGGAACGAGCAGTACTTC; CDR3: CSVVETGNEQYF
D: TRBD1; size: NA; V: TRBV19; J: TRBJ2-1; DNA: TGTGCCAGTAGACGATATTCGGGACAGGGGAACAATGAGCAGTTCTTC; CDR3: CASRRYSGQGNNEQFF
D: NA; size: NA; V: TRBV5-1; J: TRBJ2-7; DNA: TGCGCCAGCAGCTTGTTATCGCAGGGCGGGTACGAGCAGTACTTC; CDR3: CASSLLSQGGYEQYF
D: NA; size: NA; V: TRBV28; J: TRBJ1-2; DNA: TGTGCCAGCAGTTTATCTTTAACAGGGAATGACTATGGCTACACCTTC; CDR3: CASSLSLTGNDYGYTF
D: NA; size: NA; V: TRBV11-3; J: TRBJ2-1; DNA: TGTGCCAGCAGCTCCCAGGGACCGCCAGCTGGCAATGAGCAGTTCTTC; CDR3: CASSSQGPPAGNEQFF
D: NA; size: NA; V: TRBV27; J: TRBJ1-2; DNA: TGTGCCAGCAGCCCTTGGCGGGACACTGATAACTATGGCTACACCTTC; CDR3: CASSPWRDTDNYGYTF
D: NA; size: NA; V: TRBV3-1/TRBV3-2; J: TRBJ2-5; DNA: TGTGCCAGCAGCCAAGACCCCCCGTGGGCCCAGTACTTC; CDR3: CASSQDPPWAQYF
D: TRBD2; size: NA; V: TRBV14; J: TRBJ2-7; DNA: TGTGCCAGCAGCAGGACTAGCGGGGGGCTCTCCTACGAGCAGTACTTC; CDR3: CASSRTSGGLSYEQYF
D: NA; size: NA; V: TRBV30; J: TRBJ1-6; DNA: TGTGCCTGGAGCATCTTCTATAATTCACCCCTCCACTTT; CDR3: CAWSIFYNSPLHF
D: NA; size: NA; V: TRBV12-3/TRBV12-4; J: TRBJ2-4; DNA: TGTGCCACCCAATCCGGAAACATTCAGTACTTC; CDR3: CATQSGNIQYF
D: NA; size: NA; V: TRBV11-1; J: TRBJ1-1; DNA: TGTGCCAGCAGCTTTAGGGGGGGCACTGAAGCTTTCTTT; CDR3: CASSFRGGTEAFF
D: NA; size: NA; V: TRBV7-9; J: TRBJ2-7; DNA: TGTGCCAGCAGCTTAGCAGTATCCTACGAGCAGTACTTC; CDR3: CASSLAVSYEQYF
D: NA; size: NA; V: TRBV6-1; J: TRBJ1-1; DNA: TGTGCCAGCAGTGTCTCCCTTGGTTCAGGGCCAGAGGCTGAAGCTTTCTTT; CDR3: CASSVSLGSGPEAEAFF
D: NA; size: NA; V: TRBV18; J: TRBJ2-6; DNA: TGTGCCAGCTCACCACAAGGGGGCTCTGGGGCCAACGTCCTGACTTTC; CDR3: CASSPQGGSGANVLTF
D: NA; size: NA; V: TRBV25-1; J: TRBJ1-5; DNA: TGTGCCAGCAGGCCACAGGGAATCAATCAGCCCCAGCATTTT; CDR3: CASRPQGINQPQHF
D: TRBD1; size: NA; V: TRBV3-1/TRBV3-2; J: TRBJ1-6; DNA: TGTGCCAGCAGCCAAGACCTTCTGACAGGGGGAGAACTTGATTCACCCCTCCACTTT; CDR3: CASSQDLLTGGELDSPLHF
D: TRBD1; size: NA; V: TRBV5-6; J: TRBJ1-2; DNA: TGTGCCAGCAGCTCGGGACAGGGGGCAAGGGGCTACACCTTC; CDR3: CASSSGQGARGYTF
D: NA; size: NA; V: TRBV5-6; J: TRBJ2-1; DNA: TGTGCCAGCAGCTCGTACAGGCTCTCCTACAATGAGCAGTTCTTC; CDR3: CASSSYRLSYNEQFF
D: NA; size: once; V: TRBV5-1; J: TRBJ1-1; DNA: TGCGCCAGCAGCTGGGGCGGGCGGGACACTGAAGCTTTCTTT; CDR3: CASSWGGRDTEAFF
D: NA; size: NA; V: TRBV9; J: TRBJ2-1; DNA: TGTGCCAGCAGCGCCGGGGCCACCTACAATGAGCAGTTCTTC; CDR3: CASSAGATYNEQFF
D: NA; size: NA; V: TRBV6-5; J: TRBJ1-1; DNA: TGTGCCAGCAGTTACGACAACCGGCCGGGCAACACTGAAGCTTTCTTT; CDR3: CASSYDNRPGNTEAFF
D: NA; size: NA; V: TRBV3-1/TRBV3-2; J: TRBJ1-1; DNA: TGTGCCAGCAGCCAAGTCAGGCAGGCAGAAGCTTTCTTT; CDR3: CASSQVRQAEAFF
D: TRBD1; size: NA; V: TRBV5-1; J: TRBJ1-2; DNA: TGCGCCAGCAGCCCCGGGACAGGGGGGAACTATGGCTACACCTTC; CDR3: CASSPGTGGNYGYTF
D: TRBD1; size: NA; V: TRBV5-1; J: TRBJ1-1; DNA: TGCGCCAGCAGCAGGGGGACAGGGGCACTACTTAACACTGAAGCTTTCTTT; CDR3: CASSRGTGALLNTEAFF
D: NA; size: NA; V: TRBV7-9; J: TRBJ2-3; DNA: TGTGCCAGCAGCTCGGGCTTCAGCACAGATACGCAGTATTTT; CDR3: CASSSGFSTDTQYF